This T cell receptor beta chain was captured by sequencing in a study of identical twins. The CDR3 runs to 13 residues. Germline V gives CDR1 SQVTM, CDR2 ANQGSEA. This clonotype was observed a few times. An end of the junction does not agree with germline; a read error may underlie this. TCRdb passed the 5' RACE reads through MiXCR, listing each CDR3 protein once. The sample includes around 550,000 distinct CDR3 sequences, about 15% of them seen just once. These data were likewise used in another study, on yellow fever vaccine responses in identical twins.

The sequence was obtained from a woman aged 18-29 years in good health. The sample comprised CD4+ T cells sorted from blood. The chain is built from TRBV29-1 and TRBJ2-7; 7 nucleotides agree with TRBD2. CDR3 residues: CSVVPNTNPGLIF. Written as DNA, the CDR3 is TGCAGCGTTGTCCCCAATACAAATCCGGGACTAATCTTC.